This TCR beta chain derives from a study of blood T cell repertoires in COVID-19. Produced via immunoSEQ multiplex PCR; TCRdb's table is partial and in-frame only. The sample has 250,000 to 300,000 clones, about 89% seen once. Of note for this clone: A junction end diverges from the germline sequence, so it may reflect a read error.

The CDR3 extends over 13 amino acids. Germline-derived CDR1 and CDR2 are LNHDA and SQIVND (reference sequence). The origin of this receptor is a man in his forties or fifties with acute or convalescent COVID-19. Sequences were obtained from peripheral blood. The rearrangement joins TRBV19 to TRBJ2-7, with TRBD1 as a possible D gene (6 bases). The CDR3 DNA sequence: TGTGCCAGTAGTATGGCTGGGACACTCAACCCCAACTTC. Its translation: CASSMAGTLNPNF. Full variable domain (rest looked up from reference TRBV19 and TRBJ2-7): DGGITQSPKYLFRKEGQNVTLSCEQNLNHDAMYWYRQDPGQGLRLIYYSQIVNDFQKGDIAEGYSVSREKKESFPLTVTSAQKNPTAFYLCASSMAGTLNPNFGPGTRLTVT.